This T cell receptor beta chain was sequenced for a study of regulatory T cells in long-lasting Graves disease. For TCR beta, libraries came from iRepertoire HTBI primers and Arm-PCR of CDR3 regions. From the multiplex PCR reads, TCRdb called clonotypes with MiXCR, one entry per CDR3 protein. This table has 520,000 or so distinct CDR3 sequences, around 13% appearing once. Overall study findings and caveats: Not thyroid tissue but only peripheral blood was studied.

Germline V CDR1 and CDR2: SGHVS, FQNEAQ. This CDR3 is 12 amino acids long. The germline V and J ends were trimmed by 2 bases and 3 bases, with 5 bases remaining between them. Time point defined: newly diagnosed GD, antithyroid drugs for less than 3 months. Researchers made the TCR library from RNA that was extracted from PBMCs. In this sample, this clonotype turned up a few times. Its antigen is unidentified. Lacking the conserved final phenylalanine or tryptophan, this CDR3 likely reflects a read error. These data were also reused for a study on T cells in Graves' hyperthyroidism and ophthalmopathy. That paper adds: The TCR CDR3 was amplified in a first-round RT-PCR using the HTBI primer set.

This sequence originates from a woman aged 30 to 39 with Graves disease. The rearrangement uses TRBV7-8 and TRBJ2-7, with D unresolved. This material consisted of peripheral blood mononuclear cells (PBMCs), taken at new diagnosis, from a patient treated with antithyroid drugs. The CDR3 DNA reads TGTGCCAGCAGCTTAAATAGCTACGAGCAGTACCTC. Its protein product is CASSLNSYEQYL.